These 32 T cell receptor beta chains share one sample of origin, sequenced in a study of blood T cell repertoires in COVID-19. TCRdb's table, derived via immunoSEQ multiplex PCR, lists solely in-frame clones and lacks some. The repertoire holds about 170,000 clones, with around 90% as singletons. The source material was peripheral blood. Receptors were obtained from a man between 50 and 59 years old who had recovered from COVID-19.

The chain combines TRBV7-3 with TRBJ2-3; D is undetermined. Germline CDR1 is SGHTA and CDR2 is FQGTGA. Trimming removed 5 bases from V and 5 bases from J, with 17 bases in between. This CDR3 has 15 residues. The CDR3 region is CASSPQPGTGDTQYF. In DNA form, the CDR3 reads TGTGCCAGCAGCCCCCAGCCCGGAACGGGAGATACGCAGTATTTT.

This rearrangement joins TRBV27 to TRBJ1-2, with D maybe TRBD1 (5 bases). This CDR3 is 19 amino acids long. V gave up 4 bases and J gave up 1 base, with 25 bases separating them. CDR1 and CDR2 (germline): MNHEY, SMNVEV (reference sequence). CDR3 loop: CASSYQVEQGRRLNYGYTF. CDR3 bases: TGTGCCAGCAGTTATCAGGTGGAGCAGGGTAGGCGCCTTAACTATGGCTACACCTTC.

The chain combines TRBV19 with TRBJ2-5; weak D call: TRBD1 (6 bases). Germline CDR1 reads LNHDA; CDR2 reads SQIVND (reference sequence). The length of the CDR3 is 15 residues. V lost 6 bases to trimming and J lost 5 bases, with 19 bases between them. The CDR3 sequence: CASSRDNQLWETQYF. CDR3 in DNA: TGTGCCAGTAGCCGGGACAACCAATTGTGGGAGACCCAGTACTTC.

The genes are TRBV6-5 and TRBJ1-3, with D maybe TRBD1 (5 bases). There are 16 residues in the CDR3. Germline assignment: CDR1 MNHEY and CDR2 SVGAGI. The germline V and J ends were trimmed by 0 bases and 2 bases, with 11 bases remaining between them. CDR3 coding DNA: TGTGCCAGCAGTTACTCGACAGCCATGACTGGAAACACCATATATTTT. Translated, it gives CASSYSTAMTGNTIYF.

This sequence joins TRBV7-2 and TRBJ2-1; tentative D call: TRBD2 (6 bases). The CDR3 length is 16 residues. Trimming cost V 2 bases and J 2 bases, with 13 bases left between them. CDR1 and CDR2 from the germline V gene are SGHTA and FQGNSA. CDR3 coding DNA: TGTGCCAGCAGCTTAAGGGACTCACTACCCTACAATGAGCAGTTCTTC. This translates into CASSLRDSLPYNEQFF.

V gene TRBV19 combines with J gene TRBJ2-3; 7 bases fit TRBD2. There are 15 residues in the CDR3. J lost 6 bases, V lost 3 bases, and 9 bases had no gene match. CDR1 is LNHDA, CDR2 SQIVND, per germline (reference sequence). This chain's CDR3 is CASSIGEGRVDTQYF. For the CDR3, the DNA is TGTGCCAGTAGTATTGGGGAGGGTAGAGTGGATACGCAGTATTTT.

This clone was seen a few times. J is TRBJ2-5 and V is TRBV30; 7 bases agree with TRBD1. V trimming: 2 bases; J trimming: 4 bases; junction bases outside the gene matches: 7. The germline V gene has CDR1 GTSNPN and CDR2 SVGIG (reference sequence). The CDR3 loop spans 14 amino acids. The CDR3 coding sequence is TGTGCCTGGAGTACGCGACAGGGAGTAGAGACCCAGTACTTC. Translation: CAWSTRQGVETQYF.

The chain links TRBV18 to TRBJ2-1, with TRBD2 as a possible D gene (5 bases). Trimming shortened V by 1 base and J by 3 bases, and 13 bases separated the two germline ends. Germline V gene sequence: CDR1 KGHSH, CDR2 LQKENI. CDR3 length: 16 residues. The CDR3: CASSPRQSSDYNEQFF. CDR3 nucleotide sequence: TGTGCCAGCTCACCACGGCAGAGTAGCGACTACAATGAGCAGTTCTTC. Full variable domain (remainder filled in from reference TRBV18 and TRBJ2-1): NAGVMQNPRHLVRRRGQEARLRCSPMKGHSHVYWYRQLPEEGLKFMVYLQKENIIDESGMPKERFSAEFPKEGPSILRIQQVVRGDSAAYFCASSPRQSSDYNEQFFGPGTRLTVL.

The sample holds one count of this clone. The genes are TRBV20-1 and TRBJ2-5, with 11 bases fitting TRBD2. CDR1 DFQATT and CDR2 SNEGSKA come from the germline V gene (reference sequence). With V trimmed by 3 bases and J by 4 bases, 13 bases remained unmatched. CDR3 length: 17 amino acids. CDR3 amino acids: CSASLGLAGLFRETQYF. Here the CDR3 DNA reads TGCAGTGCTAGTCTAGGACTAGCGGGTTTATTCAGAGAGACCCAGTACTTC.

This CDR3 is CASSSGGFQETQYF. CDR3 in DNA: TGTGCCAGCAGCTCCGGGGGGTTCCAAGAGACCCAGTACTTC. The chain joins TRBV27 to TRBJ2-5; TRBD2 matches at 7 bases. Unmatched junction bases numbered 5, after V lost 6 bases and J lost 1 base. The CDR3 runs to 14 residues. CDR1 is MNHEY, CDR2 SMNVEV, per germline (reference sequence).

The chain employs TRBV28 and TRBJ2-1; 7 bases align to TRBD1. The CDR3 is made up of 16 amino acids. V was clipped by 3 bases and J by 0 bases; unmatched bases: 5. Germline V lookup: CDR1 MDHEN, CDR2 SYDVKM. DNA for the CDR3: TGTGCCAGCAGTTTCCTACAGGGGAGCTCCTACAATGAGCAGTTCTTC. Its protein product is CASSFLQGSSYNEQFF. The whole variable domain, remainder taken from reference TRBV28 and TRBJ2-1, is DVKVTQSSRYLVKRTGEKVFLECVQDMDHENMFWYRQDPGLGLRLIYFSYDVKMKEKGDIPEGYSVSREKKERFSLILESASTNQTSMYLCASSFLQGSSYNEQFFGPGTRLTVL.

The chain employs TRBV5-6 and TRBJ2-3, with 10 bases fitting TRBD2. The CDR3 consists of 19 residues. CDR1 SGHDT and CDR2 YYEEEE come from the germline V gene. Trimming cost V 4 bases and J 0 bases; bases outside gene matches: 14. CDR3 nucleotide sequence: TGTGCCAGCAGCGCACCTCTAGCGGGGGACCTAACTAGCACAGATACGCAGTATTTT. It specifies CASSAPLAGDLTSTDTQYF.

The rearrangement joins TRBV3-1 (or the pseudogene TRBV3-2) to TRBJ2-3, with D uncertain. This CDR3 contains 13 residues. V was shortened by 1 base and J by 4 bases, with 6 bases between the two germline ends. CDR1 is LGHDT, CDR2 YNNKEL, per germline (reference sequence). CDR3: CASSQVEADTQYF. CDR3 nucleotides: TGTGCCAGCAGCCAAGTTGAGGCAGATACGCAGTATTTT.

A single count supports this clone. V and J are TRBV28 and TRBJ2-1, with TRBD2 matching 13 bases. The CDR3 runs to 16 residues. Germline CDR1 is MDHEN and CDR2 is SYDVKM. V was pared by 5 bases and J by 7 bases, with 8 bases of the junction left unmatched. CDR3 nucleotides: TGTGCCAGCAGTACAACTAGCGGGAGGGCCTCGAATGAGCAGTTCTTC. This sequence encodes CASSTTSGRASNEQFF.

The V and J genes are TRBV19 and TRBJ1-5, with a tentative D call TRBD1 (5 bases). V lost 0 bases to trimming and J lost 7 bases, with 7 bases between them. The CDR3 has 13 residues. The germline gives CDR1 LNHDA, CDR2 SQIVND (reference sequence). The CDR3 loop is CASSIDQGQPQHF. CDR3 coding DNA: TGTGCCAGTAGTATAGATCAGGGACAGCCCCAGCATTTT.

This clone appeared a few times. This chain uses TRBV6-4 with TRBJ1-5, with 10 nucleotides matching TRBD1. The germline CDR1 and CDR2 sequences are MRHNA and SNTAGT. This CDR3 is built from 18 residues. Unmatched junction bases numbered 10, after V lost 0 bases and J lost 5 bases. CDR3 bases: TGTGCCAGCAGTGACTCGAAGGTCGGGACAGGGGATGATCAGCCCCAGCATTTT. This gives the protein CASSDSKVGTGDDQPQHF.

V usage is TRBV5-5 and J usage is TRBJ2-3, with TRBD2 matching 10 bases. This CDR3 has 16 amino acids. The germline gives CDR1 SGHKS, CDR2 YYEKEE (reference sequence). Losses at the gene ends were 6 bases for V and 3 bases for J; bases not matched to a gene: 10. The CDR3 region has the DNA TGTGCCAGCACCGAGGGACTAGCGAGGGGGACAGATACGCAGTATTTT. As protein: CASTEGLARGTDTQYF.

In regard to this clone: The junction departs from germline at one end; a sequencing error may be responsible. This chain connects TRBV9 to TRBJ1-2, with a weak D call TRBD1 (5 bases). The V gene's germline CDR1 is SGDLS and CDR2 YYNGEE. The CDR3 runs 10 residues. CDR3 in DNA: TGTGCCAGCAGCGGCCGGGACTTACTCTTC. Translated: CASSGRDLLF.

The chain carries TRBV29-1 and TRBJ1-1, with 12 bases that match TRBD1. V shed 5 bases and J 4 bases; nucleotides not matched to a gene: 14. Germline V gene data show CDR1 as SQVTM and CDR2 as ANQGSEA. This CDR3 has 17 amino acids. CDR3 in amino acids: CSVHPGQGAPQATEAFF. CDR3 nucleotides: TGCAGCGTTCACCCGGGACAGGGGGCCCCACAGGCCACTGAAGCTTTCTTT.

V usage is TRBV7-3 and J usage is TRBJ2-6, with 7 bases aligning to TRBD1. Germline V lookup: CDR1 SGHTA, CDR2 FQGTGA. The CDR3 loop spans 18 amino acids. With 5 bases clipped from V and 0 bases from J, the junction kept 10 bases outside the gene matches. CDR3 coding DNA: TGTGCCAGCAGCCCCGGGACAGTGAGACCCTCTGGGGCCAACGTCCTGACTTTC. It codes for CASSPGTVRPSGANVLTF.

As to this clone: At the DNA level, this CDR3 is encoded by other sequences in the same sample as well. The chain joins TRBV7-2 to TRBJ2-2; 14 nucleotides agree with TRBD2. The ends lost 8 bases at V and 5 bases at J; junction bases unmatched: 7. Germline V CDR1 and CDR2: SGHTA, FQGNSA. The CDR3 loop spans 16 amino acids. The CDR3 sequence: CASSSGTSGRTGELFF. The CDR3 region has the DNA TGTGCCAGCTCCTCCGGGACTAGCGGGAGAACCGGGGAGCTGTTTTTT.

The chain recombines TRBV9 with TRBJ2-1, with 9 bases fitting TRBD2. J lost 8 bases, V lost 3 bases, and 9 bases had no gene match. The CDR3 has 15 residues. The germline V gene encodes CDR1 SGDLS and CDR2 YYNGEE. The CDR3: CASSAARTSDYEQFF. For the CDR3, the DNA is TGTGCCAGCAGCGCTGCGAGGACTAGCGACTATGAGCAGTTCTTC.

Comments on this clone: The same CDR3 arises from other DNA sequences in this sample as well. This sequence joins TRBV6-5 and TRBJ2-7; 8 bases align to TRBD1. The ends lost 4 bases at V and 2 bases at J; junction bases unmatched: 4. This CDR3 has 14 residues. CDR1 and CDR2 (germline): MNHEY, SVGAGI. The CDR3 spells CASSSTGGTYEQYF. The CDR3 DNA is TGTGCCAGCAGTTCTACAGGGGGGACCTACGAGCAGTACTTC.

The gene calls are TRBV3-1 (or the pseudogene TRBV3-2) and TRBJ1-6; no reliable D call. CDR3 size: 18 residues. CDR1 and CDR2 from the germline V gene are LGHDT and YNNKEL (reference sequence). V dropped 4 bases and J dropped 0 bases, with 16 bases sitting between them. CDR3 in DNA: TGTGCCAGCAGCCCATCGACTGGACTGAGCTCCTATAATTCACCCCTCCACTTT. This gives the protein CASSPSTGLSSYNSPLHF.

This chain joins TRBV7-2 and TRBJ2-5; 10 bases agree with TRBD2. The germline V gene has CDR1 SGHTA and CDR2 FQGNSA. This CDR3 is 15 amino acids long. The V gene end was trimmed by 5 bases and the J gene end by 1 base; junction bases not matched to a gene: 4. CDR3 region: CASSPRTSGQETQYF. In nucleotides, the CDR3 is TGTGCCAGCAGCCCTAGGACTAGCGGCCAAGAGACCCAGTACTTC.

The CDR3 is CASSRDTVGEQYF. CDR3 DNA sequence: TGCGCCAGCAGCCGGGACACCGTGGGGGAGCAGTACTTC. The rearrangement links TRBV10-1 to TRBJ2-7, with a weak D call TRBD1 (6 bases). The CDR3 spans 13 residues. V was cut by 6 bases and J by 7 bases, with 16 bases left in between. Germline loops: CDR1 WNHNN, CDR2 SYGVQD (reference sequence).

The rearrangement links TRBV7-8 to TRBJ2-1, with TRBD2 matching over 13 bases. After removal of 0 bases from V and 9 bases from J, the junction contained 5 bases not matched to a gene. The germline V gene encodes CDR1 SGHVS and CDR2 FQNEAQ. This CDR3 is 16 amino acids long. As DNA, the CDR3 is TGTGCCAGCAGCTTAGCACTAGCGGGGGGGAGGGGTGAGCAGTTCTTC. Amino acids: CASSLALAGGRGEQFF.

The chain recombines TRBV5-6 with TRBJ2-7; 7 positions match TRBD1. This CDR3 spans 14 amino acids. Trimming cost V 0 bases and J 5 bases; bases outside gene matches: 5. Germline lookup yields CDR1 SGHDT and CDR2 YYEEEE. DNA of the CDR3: TGTGCCAGCAGCTTGGGACAGGGTGTCCACGAGCAGTACTTC. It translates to CASSLGQGVHEQYF.

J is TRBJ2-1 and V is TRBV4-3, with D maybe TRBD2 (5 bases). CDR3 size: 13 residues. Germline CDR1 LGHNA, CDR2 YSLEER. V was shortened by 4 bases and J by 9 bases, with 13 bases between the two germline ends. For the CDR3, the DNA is TGCGCCAGCAGCCTGGACGGGATGGGTGAGCAGTTCTTC. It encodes CASSLDGMGEQFF.

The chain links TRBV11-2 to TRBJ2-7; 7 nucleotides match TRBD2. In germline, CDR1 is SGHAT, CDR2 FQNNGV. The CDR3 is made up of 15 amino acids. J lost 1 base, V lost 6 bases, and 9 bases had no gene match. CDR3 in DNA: TGTGCCAGCAGGAGACCGGGACTACCTTCCTACGAGCAGTACTTC. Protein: CASRRPGLPSYEQYF.

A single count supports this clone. The CDR3 bases are TGTGCCAGCAGCTCTTCGACCCTAGCGGGGGTAAGAAATGAGCAGTTCTTC. It encodes CASSSSTLAGVRNEQFF. This chain uses TRBV28 with TRBJ2-1, with TRBD2 matching over 10 bases. The length of the CDR3 is 17 residues. J was trimmed by 7 bases and V by 6 bases; bases with no gene match: 15. Per germline, CDR1 MDHEN and CDR2 SYDVKM.

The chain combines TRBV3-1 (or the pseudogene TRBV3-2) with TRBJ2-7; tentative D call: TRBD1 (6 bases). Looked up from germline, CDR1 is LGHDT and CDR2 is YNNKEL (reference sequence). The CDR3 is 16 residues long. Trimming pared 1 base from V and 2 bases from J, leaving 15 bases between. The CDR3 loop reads CASSQVPGATTYEQYF. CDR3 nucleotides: TGTGCCAGCAGCCAAGTCCCAGGGGCAACAACCTACGAGCAGTACTTC.